This entry concerns a single TCR beta chain. The antigen is unknown. In germline, CDR1 is SGHNT, CDR2 YYREEE (reference sequence). Trimming pared 4 bases from V and 6 bases from J, leaving 14 bases between. The CDR3 runs to 14 residues. TCRdb's copy holds only in-frame clones and misses some; the assay was immunoSEQ multiplex PCR. The profile shows around 66,000 clones, around 74% of them singletons. The sample is drawn from a study of T cell responses to AZD1222 COVID-19 vaccine. Study outcomes and limitations: Every sample of the repertoires postdated the peak T cell response. Reports say nearly half of spike-specific TCRs go after unmutated variant regions. Spike-specific TCR breadth and depth both grew after two AZD1222 doses.

The source material was peripheral blood, sampled on day 0 of MenACWY control vaccination. This TCR came from an adult in good health. The chain uses TRBV5-4 and TRBJ2-1; D may match TRBD1 or TRBD2 (5 bases each). CDR3 loop: CASSPGPRGNEQFF. CDR3 sequence (DNA): TGTGCCAGCAGCCCGGGACCTCGGGGCAATGAGCAGTTCTTC.